This TCR beta chain was recovered during a study of blood T cell repertoires in COVID-19. Clones were sequenced by immunoSEQ multiplex PCR, and TCRdb holds only the in-frame ones, with some missing. The repertoire holds some 19,000 clones, with under 85% as singletons. This clone was picked up a small number of times. Material: peripheral blood. This clonotype originated in a man between 65 and 79 years old with COVID-19, enrolled during active disease.

This chain's CDR3 is CASSATGSSYEQYF. CDR3 nucleotides: TGTGCCAGCAGCGCCACAGGGAGCTCCTACGAGCAGTACTTC. The rearrangement joins TRBV9 to TRBJ2-7, with D maybe TRBD1 (6 bases). The length of the CDR3 is 14 residues. V was shortened by 3 bases and J by 0 bases, with 10 bases between the two germline ends. Looked up from germline, CDR1 is SGDLS and CDR2 is YYNGEE.